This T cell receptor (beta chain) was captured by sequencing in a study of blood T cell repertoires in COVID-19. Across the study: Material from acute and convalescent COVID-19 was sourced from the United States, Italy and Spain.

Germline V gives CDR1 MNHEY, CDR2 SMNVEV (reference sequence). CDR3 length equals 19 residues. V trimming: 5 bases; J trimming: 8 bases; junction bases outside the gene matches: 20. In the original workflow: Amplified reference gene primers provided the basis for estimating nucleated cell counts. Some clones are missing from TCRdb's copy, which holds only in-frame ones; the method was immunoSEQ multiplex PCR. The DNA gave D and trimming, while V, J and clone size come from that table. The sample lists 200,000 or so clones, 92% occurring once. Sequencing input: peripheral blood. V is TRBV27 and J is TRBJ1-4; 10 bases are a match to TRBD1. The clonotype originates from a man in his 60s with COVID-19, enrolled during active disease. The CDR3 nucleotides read TGTGCCAGCAGTCGCACCGGGACAGGGGCGCGATTTCAAGTGGAAAAACTGTTTTTT. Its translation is CASSRTGTGARFQVEKLFF.